What follows describes a single T cell receptor beta chain. The clone's antigen remains unknown. No base quality information exists; no much larger clone differs at one position. This sample is part of a study of post-analysis software for immune sequencing data (dated by TCRdb to between 2015 and 2017). Regarding the complete study: The recorded disease courses included relapsing-remitting, secondary progressive and progressive-relapsing multiple sclerosis, and some patients had no subtype annotation. The multiple sclerosis patient repertoires were compared with 10 to 12 previously published healthy control repertoires from donors aged roughly 6 to 25 years. A subset of samples was prepared in parallel using single-end sample barcoding, then pooled and co-amplified after Illumina adapter ligation.

The library was generated by PCR. TCRdb lists the instrument as Illumina HiSeq 2500. To reduce PCR and sequencing biases, unique molecular identifiers were incorporated into the TCR beta cDNA libraries. Every 1 to 10 million input T cells yielded 500,000 or so cDNA molecules, meaning each molecule approximated one T cell. The same protocol used for the earlier healthy control dataset was applied to prepare and sequence the patient libraries. Within a given batch, samples were prepared together, multiplexed and sequenced on the same HiSeq lane. The original methods were these. MIGEC was used to process the raw barcoded reads, and molecular identifier groups with only a single read were discarded before consensus assembly and CDR3 extraction. Clonotype tables were post-analysed with VDJtools, normalizing diversity by down-sampling all datasets to the smallest sample size. In repertoire overlap clustering, CDR3 amino acid sequences, but not nucleotide sequences, were matched to correct batch-related cross-sample contamination. In TCRdb, the public reads were trimmed at Q25 with fastp and aligned with MiXCR, with productive beta chains retained. Each entry is one CDR3 protein sequence, shown with its most common DNA and genes. TCRdb, rather than the study authors, made the V and J calls. Within this sample are around 440,000 distinct CDR3 sequences, with under 55% of them counted one time only. About 12% of the sample rests with the top ten.

V is pruned by 3 bases and J by 2 bases, leaving 10 bases of the junction without a gene match. The CDR3, cysteine through phenylalanine, is 16 amino acids long. The entry retains the CDR3 DNA only, 48 bases that are in frame from base 1. The germline V gene (reference sequence) supplies CDR1 DFQATT and CDR2 SNEGSKA. To demonstrate the VDJtools post-analysis software, TCR beta repertoires were profiled from the peripheral blood of 10 to 15 young patients with multiple sclerosis. The patients with multiple sclerosis were children and adolescents between about 6 and 17 years of age. Points the paper makes about the study in general: Strong co-clustering of samples prepared in the same batch was shown by direct clustering with F measure, prompting a batch-effect correction. The control group was slightly older than the multiple sclerosis patient group. Multiple sclerosis patients had significantly lower normalized Chao1 diversity than controls, a result that suggests substantial peripheral T-cell clonal expansion. Patients showed significantly higher frequencies than controls for several TRBV segments, among them TRBV5-6, TRBV5-1 and TRBV20-1.

The V and J genes are TRBV20-1 and TRBJ1-3; 7 bases in between match TRBD1. The sequence was obtained from a girl aged 10 to 17 with multiple sclerosis. Sequencing was carried out using blood. CDR3 sequence: CSASHRQGIPGNTIYF. The DNA is as follows: TGCAGTGCTAGCCACAGACAGGGAATCCCTGGAAACACCATATATTTT.